These 25 T cell receptor beta chains share one sample of origin, sequenced in a study of OX40 agonist ivuxolimab in advanced cancers. Sequencing used immunoSEQ multiplex PCR; TCRdb keeps in-frame clones, though not all of them. The data contain approximately 24,000 clones, more than 80% of them singletons. The source material was CD4+ or CD8+ T cells sorted from blood, sampled in a trial of the OX40 agonist ivuxolimab. The receptor source for this set is an adult with an advanced solid tumor such as melanoma, head and neck, liver or kidney cancer.

The chain couples TRBV2 to TRBJ2-3, with a weak D call TRBD2 (5 bases). From germline, CDR1 is SNHLY and CDR2 FYNNEI. The CDR3 extends over 18 amino acids. V was pared by 4 bases and J by 0 bases, with 20 bases between. The CDR3 coding sequence is TGTGCCAGCAGTGCACGTCCCCGGTCGGGAACGAGCACAGATACGCAGTATTTT. Encoded protein: CASSARPRSGTSTDTQYF.

About this clone itself: Germline is not matched at one junction end, which may reflect a read error. The chain recombines TRBV13 with TRBJ1-6; 9 nucleotides align to TRBD1. The V gene's germline CDR1 is PRHDT and CDR2 FYEKMQ (reference sequence). There are 13 residues in the CDR3. The DNA of the CDR3 is TGTACCAGCATCAGGGGACAGGGTTCACCCCTCCACTTT. Translated: CTSIRGQGSPLHF.

This chain uses TRBV11-3 with TRBJ2-7; D is unresolved. Trimming left V 6 bases short and J 3 bases short, with 9 bases between. This CDR3 spans 12 amino acids. Germline V gene sequence: CDR1 SGHNT, CDR2 YENEEA. The CDR3 DNA is TGTGCCAGCAGTCAAGAAGACTACGAGCAGTACTTC. This codes for CASSQEDYEQYF.

This clone occurred once. This chain links TRBV5-1 with TRBJ2-2; D remains unclear. The CDR3 totals 14 residues. Germline values: CDR1 SGHRS, CDR2 YFSETQ. V was cut by 4 bases and J by 3 bases, with 10 bases left in between. The CDR3 DNA reads TGCGCCAGCAGCCTTGATCTCTACACCGGGGAGCTGTTTTTT. It encodes CASSLDLYTGELFF.

The genes are TRBV5-8 and TRBJ2-1; 9 nucleotides line up with TRBD2. The germline gives CDR1 SGHTS, CDR2 YDEGEE. The J segment lost 9 bases and the V segment lost 4 bases, leaving 17 bases of the junction unmatched. This CDR3 comprises 17 residues. The CDR3 sequence is CASSPPSGRGGLSEQFF. The CDR3 DNA is TGTGCCAGCAGCCCCCCGTCCGGGCGGGGGGGCCTAAGTGAGCAGTTCTTC.

The chain carries TRBV5-1 and TRBJ1-4; D gene ambiguous. The CDR3 contains 15 residues. CDR1 and CDR2 (germline): SGHRS, YFSETQ. V was shortened by 2 bases and J by 0 bases, with 8 bases between the two germline ends. CDR3 coding DNA: TGCGCCAGCAGCTTAAACCCAGCAACTAATGAAAAACTGTTTTTT. It specifies CASSLNPATNEKLFF.

The J gene is TRBJ2-5, the V gene TRBV5-1; 9 bases fit TRBD2. CDR1 is SGHRS, CDR2 YFSETQ, per germline. V lost 0 bases and J lost 4; bases outside the gene matches: 4. The CDR3 totals 15 residues. CDR3 DNA: TGCGCCAGCAGCTTGGGCAATAGCGGGGGAGAGACCCAGTACTTC. This encodes CASSLGNSGGETQYF. The whole variable domain, remainder taken from reference TRBV5-1 and TRBJ2-5, is KAGVTQTPRYLIKTRGQQVTLSCSPISGHRSVSWYQQTPGQGLQFLFEYFSETQRNKGNFPGRFSGRQFSNSRSEMNVSTLELGDSALYLCASSLGNSGGETQYFGPGTRLLVL.

This chain joins TRBV6-1 and TRBJ1-5; 8 nucleotides match TRBD1. There are 14 residues in the CDR3. With 6 bases clipped from V and 7 bases from J, the junction kept 8 bases outside the gene matches. Germline CDR1 and CDR2: MNHNS and SASEGT. In DNA form, the CDR3 reads TGTGCCAGCAGGGCCGCAGGGGGCAGCCAGCCCCAGCATTTT. This encodes CASRAAGGSQPQHF.

The chain recombines TRBV29-1 with TRBJ2-7, with 9 bases fitting TRBD1. CDR3 size: 11 residues. Germline V lookup: CDR1 SQVTM, CDR2 ANQGSEA. J was trimmed by 5 bases and V by 7 bases; bases with no gene match: 3. CDR3 coding DNA: TGCAGCGCCGGGACAGGGAACGAGCAGTACTTC. This codes for CSAGTGNEQYF.

The chain combines TRBV9 with TRBJ2-5; D possibly matches TRBD1 or TRBD2 (6 bases each). CDR1 SGDLS and CDR2 YYNGEE come from the germline V gene. CDR3 length: 14 residues. The germline V and J ends were trimmed by 2 bases and 5 bases, with 13 bases remaining between them. CDR3 sequence reads: CASSVGGAAETQYF. The CDR3 coding sequence is TGTGCCAGCAGCGTCGGGGGCGCAGCGGAGACCCAGTACTTC.

The J gene is TRBJ1-3, the V gene TRBV9, with D unresolved. Trimming took 0 bases from V and 0 from J, leaving 13 bases between them. Germline loops: CDR1 SGDLS, CDR2 YYNGEE. CDR3 length: 17 residues. The CDR3, as DNA: TGTGCCAGCAGCGTAGAGGTCTGGGCGGACTCTGGAAACACCATATATTTT. It is translated as CASSVEVWADSGNTIYF.

This clone was observed a few times. The chain employs TRBV27 and TRBJ1-6, with no clear D. The CDR3 is 15 residues long. Trimming removed 3 bases from V and 6 bases from J, with 12 bases in between. Germline V gene lookup returns CDR1 MNHEY and CDR2 SMNVEV (reference sequence). The CDR3 region has the DNA TGTGCCAGCAGTTTCGGGGTTACCCTTAATTCACCCCTCCACTTT. The encoded protein is CASSFGVTLNSPLHF.

The chain combines TRBV19 with TRBJ1-1; unclear D gene. Trimming stripped 2 bases from V and 5 bases from J, with 12 bases between. Germline CDR1 LNHDA, CDR2 SQIVND (reference sequence). CDR3 length: 14 amino acids. The CDR3 DNA sequence: TGTGCCAGTAGTATATCGGCACGTTCGACTGAAGCTTTCTTT. Protein: CASSISARSTEAFF.

This chain connects TRBV19 to TRBJ2-5; 11 nucleotides align to TRBD2. The CDR3 is 17 residues long. V shed 5 bases, J shed 5 bases, and the junction held 13 bases outside the gene matches. Germline CDR1 LNHDA, CDR2 SQIVND (reference sequence). For the CDR3, the DNA is TGTGCCAGTAGTCCCCCGGGACTAGCGGCGGGGAGGGAGACCCAGTACTTC. This gives the protein CASSPPGLAAGRETQYF.

The table lists this clone with a few counts. V usage is TRBV4-3 and J usage is TRBJ2-2; the D gene could be TRBD1 or TRBD2 (6 bases each). Germline V CDR1 and CDR2: LGHNA, YSLEER. This CDR3 comprises 14 residues. Trimming shortened V by 4 bases and J by 7 bases, and 13 bases separated the two germline ends. The CDR3 is CASSLVQGGGELFF. The CDR3 DNA reads TGCGCCAGCAGCCTCGTACAGGGAGGCGGGGAGCTGTTTTTT.

The chain links TRBV18 to TRBJ2-7, with unresolved D. The CDR3 is made up of 16 amino acids. Germline V gives CDR1 KGHSH, CDR2 LQKENI. V lost 1 base and J 0 bases, leaving 13 bases between the germline ends. CDR3 residues: CASSPLGRSISYEQYF. As DNA, the CDR3 is TGTGCCAGCTCACCACTTGGCAGGTCGATCTCCTACGAGCAGTACTTC.

This chain joins TRBV10-1 and TRBJ2-3; D ambiguous. The CDR3 loop spans 12 amino acids. From germline, CDR1 is WNHNN and CDR2 SYGVQD (reference sequence). V was trimmed by 5 bases and J by 2 bases, leaving 5 bases between them. CDR3 bases: TGCGCCAGCAGTCAAACCACAGATACGCAGTATTTT. It encodes CASSQTTDTQYF.

The chain has TRBV5-4 and TRBJ1-6, with D hard to call. V lost 1 base to trimming and J lost 13 bases, with 15 bases between them. CDR1 SGHNT and CDR2 YYREEE come from the germline V gene (reference sequence). There are 14 residues in the CDR3. In DNA, the CDR3 is TGTGCCAGCAGCTTGCTCAACGAACGCTCGCCCCTCCACTTT. Amino acid sequence: CASSLLNERSPLHF.

The chain recombines TRBV7-9 with TRBJ1-4; TRBD1 agrees at 11 bases. With 4 bases clipped from V and 6 bases from J, the junction kept 4 bases outside the gene matches. CDR3 length equals 15 residues. CDR1 and CDR2 (germline): SEHNR, FQNEAQ (reference sequence). The CDR3 DNA sequence: TGTGCCAGCAGCTCCGGACAGGGGGCTTATGAAAAACTGTTTTTT. The encoded protein is CASSSGQGAYEKLFF.

The chain employs TRBV6-5 and TRBJ1-5; 8 nucleotides match TRBD1. CDR1 MNHEY and CDR2 SVGAGI come from the germline V gene. Trimming removed 6 bases from V and 1 base from J; junction bases left unmatched: 2. The CDR3 sequence is 14 residues long. The CDR3 sequence: CASRTGASNQPQHF. In nucleotides, the CDR3 is TGTGCCAGCAGGACAGGGGCCAGCAATCAGCCCCAGCATTTT.

This clone has only a few counts. The chain links TRBV19 to TRBJ2-5; 12 nucleotides line up with TRBD2. V lost 1 base, J lost 2 bases, and 5 bases stayed unmatched. CDR3 length equals 17 residues. Germline CDR1 reads LNHDA; CDR2 reads SQIVND (reference sequence). DNA for the CDR3: TGTGCCAGTAGTATAGTATCTCTAGCGGGAGGGCAAGAGACCCAGTACTTC. Protein: CASSIVSLAGGQETQYF.

J is TRBJ2-7 and V is TRBV5-1; D remains ambiguous. The CDR3 loop spans 15 amino acids. V was trimmed by 0 bases and J by 6 bases, leaving 16 bases between them. Germline lookup yields CDR1 SGHRS and CDR2 YFSETQ. The CDR3 is CASSLEGSISREQYF. The DNA for the CDR3 is TGCGCCAGCAGCTTGGAAGGTTCAATATCCCGCGAGCAGTACTTC. The full variable domain, completed using reference TRBV5-1 and TRBJ2-7, is KAGVTQTPRYLIKTRGQQVTLSCSPISGHRSVSWYQQTPGQGLQFLFEYFSETQRNKGNFPGRFSGRQFSNSRSEMNVSTLELGDSALYLCASSLEGSISREQYFGPGTRLTVT.

The V and J genes are TRBV29-1 and TRBJ2-6, with D possibly being TRBD2 (6 bases). The length of the CDR3 is 14 residues. The germline CDR1 and CDR2 sequences are SQVTM and ANQGSEA. V was pared by 3 bases and J by 0 bases, with 6 bases between. CDR3 protein: CSVEGGSGANVLTF. CDR3 coding DNA: TGCAGCGTTGAGGGGGGCTCTGGGGCCAACGTCCTGACTTTC.

This clone came up a few times. V is TRBV19 and J is TRBJ1-4; possible D gene TRBD1, 6 bases. From germline, CDR1 is LNHDA and CDR2 SQIVND (reference sequence). V was trimmed by 9 bases and J by 7 bases, leaving 15 bases between them. The CDR3 length is 13 residues. The CDR3 sequence: CASTGWSSEKLFF. CDR3 nucleotide sequence: TGTGCCAGCACAGGGTGGTCAAGTGAAAAACTGTTTTTT.

The gene calls are TRBV18 and TRBJ2-2; no clear D. The germline CDR1 and CDR2 sequences are KGHSH and LQKENI. CDR3 length: 15 residues. Trimming pared 2 bases from V and 2 bases from J, leaving 9 bases between. The CDR3 reads CASSPKSDNTGELFF. The CDR3 nucleotides are TGTGCCAGCTCACCAAAATCAGACAACACCGGGGAGCTGTTTTTT.